This T cell receptor (beta chain) was observed in a study of T cell repertoires in cytomegalovirus infection. About the study: CMV infection plus the matching HLA type was flagged by public TCR beta signatures.

As to this clonotype: The antigen is undetermined.

V gave up 5 bases and J gave up 6 bases; unmatched junction bases: 5. CDR3 size: 13 residues. CDR1 SSHAT and CDR2 FNYEAQ come from the germline V gene (reference sequence). MiXCR was run by TCRdb on the reads, yielding one entry per CDR3 protein. The repertoire holds 150,000 or so distinct CDR3 sequences, with 17% as singletons. Study-wide points: Predominance within the ex vivo response was attributable to HLA-C-restricted CMV-specific TCR beta clonotypes. Cumulated frequencies of public TCR beta families served to identify carriers of CMV plus the relevant HLA.

The chain recombines TRBV7-7 with TRBJ2-5; 8 bases match TRBD1. The sequenced material came from CD8+ T cells from PBMCs. This receptor was taken from a human donor in good health (CMV status not recorded). Some clones in this sample may be carry-over from other donors' samples. The CDR3 reads CASSRGQGQTQYF. The CDR3 region has the DNA TGTGCCAGCAGCCGCGGACAGGGTCAGACCCAGTACTTC.